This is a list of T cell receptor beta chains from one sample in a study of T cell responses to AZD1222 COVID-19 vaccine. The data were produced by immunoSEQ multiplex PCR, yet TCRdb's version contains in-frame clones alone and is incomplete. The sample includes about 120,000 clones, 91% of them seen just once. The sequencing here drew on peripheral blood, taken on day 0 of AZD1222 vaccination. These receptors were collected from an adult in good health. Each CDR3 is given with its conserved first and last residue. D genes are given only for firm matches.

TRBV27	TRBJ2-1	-	TGTGCCAGCATGAACCCGACAGAGACCTACAATGAGCAGTTCTTC	CASMNPTETYNEQFF
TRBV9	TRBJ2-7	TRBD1	TGTGCCAGCAGCGTAGATGCAGGGGGCCCCCACGAGCAGTACTTC	CASSVDAGGPHEQYF
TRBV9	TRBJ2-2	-	TGTGCCAGCAGCGCGGGGTCCTTAGTCACCGGGGAGCTGTTTTTT	CASSAGSLVTGELFF
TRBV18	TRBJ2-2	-	TGTGCCAGCTCTGACAGACTCACCGGGGAGCTGTTTTTT	CASSDRLTGELFF
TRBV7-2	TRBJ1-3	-	TGTGCCAGCAGCCTACAGGGCACCTTCTCTGGAAACACCATATATTTT	CASSLQGTFSGNTIYF
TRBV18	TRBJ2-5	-	TGTGCCAGCTCACCACTTCAGGACCAAGAGACCCAGTACTTC	CASSPLQDQETQYF
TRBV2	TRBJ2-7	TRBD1	TGTGCCAGCAGCCGGGACAGGGGGCAGTACGAGCAGTACTTC	CASSRDRGQYEQYF
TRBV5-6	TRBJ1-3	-	TGTGCCAGCAAAATCTGGGGTGGAAACACCATATATTTT	CASKIWGGNTIYF
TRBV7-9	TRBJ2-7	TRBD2	TGTGCCAGCAGCCGGTCGGGCGGGAGTCTCGGGCAGTACTTC	CASSRSGGSLGQYF
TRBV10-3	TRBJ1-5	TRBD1	TGTGCCATCAGTGCCGACAGGGGGAGCAATCAGCCCCAGCATTTT	CAISADRGSNQPQHF
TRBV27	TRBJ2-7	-	TGTGCCAGCAGTCCATACGGGGGTGTGGGGGAGCAGTACTTC	CASSPYGGVGEQYF
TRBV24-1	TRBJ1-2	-	TGTGCCACCAGTCTCATTGGTCAGCCCGGCTACACCTTC	CATSLIGQPGYTF
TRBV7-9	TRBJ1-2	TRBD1	TGTGCCAGCAGCTATTCAGGGGGTAAAAGCTATGGCTACACCTTC	CASSYSGGKSYGYTF
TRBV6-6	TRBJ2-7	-	TGTGCCAGCACCGGTAGAATTAGCTCCTACGAGCAGTACTTC	CASTGRISSYEQYF
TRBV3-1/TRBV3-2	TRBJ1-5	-	TGTGCCAGCAGCCAAGCCCGAAATCAGCCCCAGCATTTT	CASSQARNQPQHF
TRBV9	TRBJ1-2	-	TGTGCCAGCAGCGTAGCACAGGGCGATTCTGGCTACACCTTC	CASSVAQGDSGYTF
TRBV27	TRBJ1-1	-	TGTGCCAGCAGCCCATTAACGGGGCAGAACACTGAAGCTTTCTTT	CASSPLTGQNTEAFF
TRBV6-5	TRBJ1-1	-	TGTGCCAGCAGTTACTCGACCGGGGAAGCTTTCTTT	CASSYSTGEAFF
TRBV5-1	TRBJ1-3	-	TGCGCCAGCAGAGAAGGAGGGATCTCTGGAAACACCATATATTTT	CASREGGISGNTIYF
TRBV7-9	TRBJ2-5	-	TGTGCCAGCAGCTCCAACGGCCGGGAGCCGCAAGAGACCCAGTACTTC	CASSSNGREPQETQYF
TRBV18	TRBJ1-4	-	TGTGCCAGCTCACCATTGGAGGGAGGAGAAAAACTGTTTTTT	CASSPLEGGEKLFF
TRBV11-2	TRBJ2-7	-	TGTGCCAGCAGCTTATATCCTACCCCCTACGAGCAGTACTTC	CASSLYPTPYEQYF
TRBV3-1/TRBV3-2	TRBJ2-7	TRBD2	TGTGATAGAGAACTAGCGGGGCCGCCCTACGAGCAGTACTTC	CDRELAGPPYEQYF
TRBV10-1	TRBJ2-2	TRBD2	TGCGCCAGCGGGAGGGTACGCACCGGGGAGCTGTTTTTT	CASGRVRTGELFF
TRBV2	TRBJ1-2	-	TGTGCCAGCAGTGAAGTTGCAGGAGCTAACTATGGCTACACCTTC	CASSEVAGANYGYTF
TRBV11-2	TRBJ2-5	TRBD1	TGTGCCAGCAAGGGACAGGGAGGATGGGAGACCCAGTACTTC	CASKGQGGWETQYF
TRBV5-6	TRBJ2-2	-	TGTGCCAGCAGCTCCTTAGTAAAGCAGGGGAACACCGGGGAGCTGTTTTTT	CASSSLVKQGNTGELFF